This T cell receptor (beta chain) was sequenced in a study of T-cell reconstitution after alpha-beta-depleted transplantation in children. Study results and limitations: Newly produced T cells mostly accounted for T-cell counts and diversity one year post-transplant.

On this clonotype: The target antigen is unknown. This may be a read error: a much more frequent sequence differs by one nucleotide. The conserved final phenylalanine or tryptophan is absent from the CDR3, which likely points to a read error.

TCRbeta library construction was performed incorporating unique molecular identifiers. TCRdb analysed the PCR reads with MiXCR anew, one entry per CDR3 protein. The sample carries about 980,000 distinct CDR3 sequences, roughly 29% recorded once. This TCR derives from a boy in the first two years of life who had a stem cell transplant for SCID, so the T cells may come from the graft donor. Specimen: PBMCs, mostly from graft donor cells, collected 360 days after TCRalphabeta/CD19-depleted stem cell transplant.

DNA for the CDR3: TGCGCCAGCAGCTTGGTACTAGCGGGGGCAGATACGCAGTATCTT. This sequence encodes CASSLVLAGADTQYL. The chain combines TRBV5-1 with TRBJ2-3; the match to TRBD2 covers 11 bases. The V gene's germline CDR1 is SGHRS and CDR2 YFSETQ. V was pared by 0 bases and J by 4 bases, with 1 base of the junction left unmatched. The CDR3 runs 15 residues.